The 20 T cell receptor beta chains given below trace back to one sample, sequenced in a study of molecular identifiers for immune sequencing clone quantification. TCRdb re-derived calls from the PCR reads in MiXCR, one entry per CDR3 protein. The data show about 510,000 distinct CDR3 sequences, with roughly 24% seen just once and roughly 0.77% held by the top ten. The material sequenced was naive CD8+ T cells from blood, with Jurkat cell RNA spiked in. Subset meaning: FACS-sorted CD8+CD4-CCR7+CD45RA+ naive T cells. The source is a human donor in good health. Some libraries in this study had Jurkat cell RNA spiked in.

With regard to this clonotype: It is likely a read error, because the conserved phenylalanine at the end of the CDR3 is missing. The chain carries TRBV12-3 or TRBV12-4 and TRBJ2-1; D is possibly TRBD2 (7 bases). The CDR3 has 13 amino acids. V lost 8 bases and J lost 9, with 17 bases in between. The CDR3 region is CASLEGGDSEQFL. The DNA for the CDR3 is TGTGCCAGCCTAGAGGGGGGGGATAGTGAGCAGTTCCTC.

The rearrangement links TRBV9 to TRBJ2-7, with D unresolved. Germline V gene data show CDR1 as SGDLS and CDR2 as YYNGEE. The CDR3 has 13 residues. Trimming removed 0 bases at V and 7 bases at J, with 11 bases between. The CDR3 sequence is CASSVDISAEQYF. The CDR3 DNA reads TGTGCCAGCAGCGTAGACATCTCCGCGGAGCAGTACTTC.

The chain carries TRBV28 and TRBJ1-5; D call uncertain. Germline V gene sequence: CDR1 MDHEN, CDR2 SYDVKM. The CDR3 contains 15 residues. The germline V and J ends were trimmed by 8 bases and 2 bases, with 16 bases remaining between them. The CDR3 DNA follows: TGTGCCAGCCCTCATACCCCGGGAGGCAATCAGCCCCAGCATTTT. Residues: CASPHTPGGNQPQHF.

V gene TRBV6-5 combines with J gene TRBJ2-1; 7 positions agree with TRBD2. Unmatched junction bases numbered 13, after V lost 4 bases and J lost 10 bases. The germline V gene has CDR1 MNHEY and CDR2 SVGAGI. The CDR3 runs 15 residues. CDR3 bases: TGTGCCAGCAGTTCTTGGGTCGGCGGGGGTTTCGAGCAGTTCTTC. It specifies CASSSWVGGGFEQFF.

The gene calls are TRBV7-2 and TRBJ1-3; D not certain. The CDR3 consists of 12 residues. The germline CDR1 and CDR2 sequences are SGHTA and FQGNSA. V was shortened by 5 bases and J by 8 bases, with 10 bases between the two germline ends. CDR3 protein: CASSTSWDTIYF. The CDR3 DNA reads as TGTGCCAGCAGCACGTCCTGGGACACCATATATTTT. The complete variable domain, with remaining parts taken from reference TRBV7-2 and TRBJ1-3, reads GAGVSQSPSNKVTEKGKDVELRCDPISGHTALYWYRQSLGQGLEFLIYFQGNSAPDKSGLPSDRFSAERTGGSVSTLTIQRTQQEDSAVYLCASSTSWDTIYFGEGSWLTVV.

This clonotype was seen a few times. The J gene is TRBJ2-3, the V gene TRBV4-1, with 10 bases lining up with TRBD2. Per the germline V gene, CDR1 is MGHRA and CDR2 is YSYEKL. This CDR3 has 19 amino acids. Trimming took 1 base from V and 6 from J; bases not matched to a gene: 16. CDR3 protein: CASSQVLAGSVGTVDTQYF. The CDR3 nucleotides read TGCGCCAGCAGCCAAGTACTAGCGGGGAGTGTGGGCACGGTTGATACGCAGTATTTT.

This clonotype was detected many times. This chain uses TRBV13 with TRBJ1-1, with D hard to call. Germline V gene lookup returns CDR1 PRHDT and CDR2 FYEKMQ (reference sequence). The CDR3 contains 14 residues. V lost 1 base and J 1 base, leaving 7 bases between the germline ends. The CDR3 reads CASSLEGSNTEAFF. The CDR3 bases are TGTGCCAGCAGCTTAGAGGGCTCGAACACTGAAGCTTTCTTT.

The chain combines TRBV7-9 with TRBJ2-2; TRBD1 matches at 11 bases. V dropped 4 bases and J dropped 6; count of bases not matched to a gene: 13. CDR1 and CDR2 (germline): SEHNR, FQNEAQ (reference sequence). This CDR3 is built from 18 residues. CDR3 protein: CASSSDRTRDRGSGELFF. CDR3 nucleotides: TGTGCCAGCAGCTCAGACAGAACCCGGGACAGGGGGTCCGGGGAGCTGTTTTTT.

This clonotype was seen ten or more times. J is TRBJ1-1 and V is TRBV7-9; TRBD1 aligns across 8 bases. The J segment lost 3 bases and the V segment lost 1 base, leaving 4 bases of the junction unmatched. The germline V gene has CDR1 SEHNR and CDR2 FQNEAQ (reference sequence). The CDR3 spans 15 residues. This CDR3 reads CASSLGQGAHTEAFF. CDR3 nucleotide sequence: TGTGCCAGCAGCTTAGGGCAGGGGGCCCACACTGAAGCTTTCTTT. The full variable domain, with the rest looked up from reference TRBV7-9 and TRBJ1-1, is DTGVSQNPRHKITKRGQNVTFRCDPISEHNRLYWYRQTLGQGPEFLTYFQNEAQLEKSRLLSDRFSAERPKGSFSTLEIQRTEQGDSAMYLCASSLGQGAHTEAFFGQGTRLTVV.

This clonotype was detected ten times or more. The rearrangement links TRBV15 to TRBJ2-1; 10 bases fit TRBD2. V shed 4 bases, J shed 1 base, and the junction held 7 bases outside the gene matches. Germline lookup yields CDR1 LNHNV and CDR2 YYDKDF (reference sequence). The CDR3 length is 17 residues. In DNA form, the CDR3 reads TGTGCCACCAGCATCGGACTAGCGGCCGCTTCCTACAATGAGCAGTTCTTC. Translated, it gives CATSIGLAAASYNEQFF.

A few counts support this clonotype. The chain couples TRBV5-1 to TRBJ1-1, with TRBD1 matching 7 bases. The germline V gene has CDR1 SGHRS and CDR2 YFSETQ. The ends lost 0 bases at V and 6 bases at J; junction bases unmatched: 5. The CDR3 spans 14 residues. In DNA, the CDR3 is TGCGCCAGCAGCTTGGACAGGGGACTTGCTGAAGCTTTCTTT. Translation: CASSLDRGLAEAFF.

This clonotype has only a few counts. The chain carries TRBV29-1 and TRBJ2-5; D remains ambiguous. CDR1 is SQVTM and CDR2 is ANQGSEA in the germline V gene. Trimming took off 0 bases at V and 2 bases at J, with 10 bases between the two ends. This CDR3 has 14 amino acids. The CDR3 bases are TGCAGCGTTGAAGAAGACTTGCTACAAGAGACCCAGTACTTC. Its protein product is CSVEEDLLQETQYF. The full variable domain, rest sourced from reference TRBV29-1 and TRBJ2-5, is SAVISQKPSRDICQRGTSLTIQCQVDSQVTMMFWYRQQPGQSLTLIATANQGSEATYESGFVIDKFPISRPNLTFSTLTVSNMSPEDSSIYLCSVEEDLLQETQYFGPGTRLLVL.

This chain uses TRBV10-3 with TRBJ1-1; 8 bases match TRBD1. The length of the CDR3 is 16 residues. Germline V gives CDR1 ENHRY, CDR2 SYGVKD. Trimming took 7 bases from V and 6 from J; bases not matched to a gene: 16. CDR3 residues: CAITQDKGQGAPEAFF. The CDR3 DNA reads as TGTGCCATCACACAAGATAAAGGACAGGGTGCCCCTGAAGCTTTCTTT.

In its sample, this clonotype was seen many times. A read error may produce the germline difference seen at one junction end. J is TRBJ1-1 and V is TRBV5-1, with a tentative D call TRBD1 (6 bases). The CDR3 is 17 residues long. Germline values: CDR1 SGHRS, CDR2 YFSETQ. The CDR3 nucleotides read TGCGCCAGCAACTTGGACAGACCACCACACATGAACACTGAAGCTTTCTTT. It specifies CASNLDRPPHMNTEAFF.

This clonotype was observed at least ten times. The chain employs TRBV5-4 and TRBJ2-3; a weak D match, TRBD1 (6 bases). CDR3 length: 15 residues. Germline V gene data show CDR1 as SGHNT and CDR2 as YYREEE (reference sequence). Trimming removed 1 base from V and 0 bases from J, with 9 bases in between. The CDR3 nucleotides read TGTGCCAGCAGCTTGACAGGGTCTAGCACAGATACGCAGTATTTT. It translates to CASSLTGSSTDTQYF. Full variable domain (missing parts from reference TRBV5-4 and TRBJ2-3): ETGVTQSPTHLIKTRGQQVTLRCSSQSGHNTVSWYQQALGQGPQFIFQYYREEENGRGNFPPRFSGLQFPNYSSELNVNALELDDSALYLCASSLTGSSTDTQYFGPGTRLTVL.

Worth noting for this clonotype: At one end, the junction sequence differs from germline, possibly due to a read error. J is TRBJ2-4 and V is TRBV29-1; TRBD1 matches 7 bases. Germline V gene sequence: CDR1 SQVTM, CDR2 ANQGSEA. This CDR3 region has 13 residues. Here the CDR3 reads CSVVLQGKSLQSF. The CDR3 DNA reads TGCAGCGTTGTCTTACAGGGGAAGTCCCTTCAGTCCTTC.

The genes are TRBV25-1 and TRBJ2-1; D remains ambiguous. The length of the CDR3 is 13 residues. Trimming removed 4 bases from V and 1 base from J, with 5 bases in between. Germline loops: CDR1 MGHDK, CDR2 SYGVNS. This chain's CDR3 is CASSVTSYNEQFF. CDR3 in DNA: TGTGCCAGCAGTGTGACTTCCTACAATGAGCAGTTCTTC.

The chain combines TRBV5-1 with TRBJ2-1, with D hard to call. V lost 2 bases to trimming and J lost 8 bases, with 11 bases between them. The germline gives CDR1 SGHRS, CDR2 YFSETQ. This CDR3 is built from 13 residues. CDR3 loop: CASSFGVGDEQFF. The CDR3 DNA sequence: TGCGCCAGCAGCTTCGGTGTTGGCGATGAGCAGTTCTTC.

A remark on this clonotype: The CDR3 end shows no conserved phenylalanine or tryptophan, and so a read error is likely. CDR3 sequence: CASRGQAYEAFS. The CDR3 DNA follows: TGTGCCAGCAGAGGACAGGCCTATGAAGCTTTCTCT. V gene TRBV6-6 combines with J gene TRBJ1-1; 7 nucleotides line up with TRBD1. V lost 6 bases, J lost 7 bases, and 5 bases stayed unmatched. The germline CDR1 and CDR2 sequences are MNHNY and SVGAGI (reference sequence). The CDR3 contains 12 residues.

To note about this clonotype: A read error may produce the germline difference seen at one junction end. The J gene is TRBJ2-1, the V gene TRBV28, with D perhaps being TRBD1 or TRBD2 (5 bases each). The CDR3 contains 16 residues. Per germline, CDR1 MDHEN and CDR2 SYDVKM. The CDR3 region has the DNA TGTGCCAGCAGTTTGAGGGACCATTACTCCTACAATAAGCAGTTCTTC. Amino acid sequence: CASSLRDHYSYNKQFF.